This T cell receptor (beta chain) was identified during a study of blood T cells in healthy people across ages. About the study: With template switching, about one barcoded beta molecule was captured per two T cells.

The authors ran a second PCR of about 6 to 11 cycles using a sample-barcoded 5' primer and a J-beta primer mix. The authors tagged each cDNA molecule using a template-switch adaptor with 12 random nucleotides. MiXCR, run by TCRdb on the 5' RACE reads, gives a single entry per CDR3 protein. The table has more than 1.4 million distinct CDR3 sequences, roughly 40% seen once. Study-wide findings and caveats: Naive T cell percentage strongly correlated with TCR beta diversity.

This CDR3 has 15 amino acids. Germline V CDR1 and CDR2: LGHDT, YNNKEL (reference sequence). Concerning this clonotype itself: Its target is not known.

The rearrangement joins TRBV3-1 to TRBJ2-4; D remains unclear. Matching the DNA end better, TRBJ2-7 makes the J call doubtful. The sequence derives from a woman aged 18-30 years in good health. Sequenced material: blood. This CDR3 reads CASSQTLGRAYEQYF. As DNA, the CDR3 is TGTGCCAGCAGCCAAACTCTAGGTCGGGCCTACGAGCAGTACTTC.